This TCR beta chain was identified in a study of identical twins. Study outcomes and limitations: Among monozygotic twins, out-of-frame TCR alpha sharing exceeded what models predicted.

MiXCR was run by TCRdb on the 5' RACE reads, yielding one entry per CDR3 protein. The table shows 200,000 to 300,000 distinct CDR3 sequences, with over 9.5% occurring only once. This clonotype was counted at least ten times. Its specificity is unknown. V was clipped by 3 bases and J by 7 bases, with 10 bases between them. This CDR3 spans 14 amino acids. The sample comprised memory T cells sorted from blood. The chain joins TRBV12-3 or TRBV12-4 to TRBJ1-6; a possible D gene is TRBD1 (5 bases). This clonotype originated in a man aged 45 to 65 in good health. CDR3 sequence reads: CASSFETDNSPLHF. In nucleotides, the CDR3 is TGTGCCAGCAGTTTCGAGACAGACAATTCACCCCTCCACTTT.